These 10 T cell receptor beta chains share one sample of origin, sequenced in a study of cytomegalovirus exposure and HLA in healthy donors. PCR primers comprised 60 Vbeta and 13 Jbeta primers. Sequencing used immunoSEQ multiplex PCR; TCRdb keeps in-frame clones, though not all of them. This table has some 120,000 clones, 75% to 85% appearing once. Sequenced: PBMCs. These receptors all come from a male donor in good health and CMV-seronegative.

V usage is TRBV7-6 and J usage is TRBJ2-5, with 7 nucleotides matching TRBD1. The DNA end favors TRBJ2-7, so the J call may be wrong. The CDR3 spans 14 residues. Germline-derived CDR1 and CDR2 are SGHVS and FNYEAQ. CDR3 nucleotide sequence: TGTGCCAGCAGCCAGGGGGACGGGCAGTACGAGCAGTACTTC. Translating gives CASSQGDGQYEQYF.

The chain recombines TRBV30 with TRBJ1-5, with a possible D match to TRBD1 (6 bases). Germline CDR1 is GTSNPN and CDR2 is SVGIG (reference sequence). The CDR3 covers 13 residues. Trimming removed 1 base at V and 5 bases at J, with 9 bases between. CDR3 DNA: TGTGCCTGGAGTGAGGCAGGGGATCAGCCCCAGCATTTT. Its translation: CAWSEAGDQPQHF.

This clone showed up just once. The CDR3 sequence is CASSQLSSQSTGDYGYTF. The CDR3 DNA reads TGTGCCAGCAGCCAACTATCCTCGCAATCCACAGGGGACTATGGCTACACCTTC. V is TRBV5-6 and J is TRBJ1-2, with 7 bases matching TRBD1. This CDR3 spans 18 amino acids. V was pared by 4 bases and J by 3 bases, with 18 bases of the junction left unmatched. Germline V gene lookup returns CDR1 SGHDT and CDR2 YYEEEE.

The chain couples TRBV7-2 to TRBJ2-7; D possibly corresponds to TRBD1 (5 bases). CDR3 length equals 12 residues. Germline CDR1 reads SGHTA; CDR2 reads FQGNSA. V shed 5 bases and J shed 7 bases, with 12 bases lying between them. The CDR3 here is CASSQFDREQYF. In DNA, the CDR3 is TGTGCCAGCAGCCAATTCGACAGAGAGCAGTACTTC.

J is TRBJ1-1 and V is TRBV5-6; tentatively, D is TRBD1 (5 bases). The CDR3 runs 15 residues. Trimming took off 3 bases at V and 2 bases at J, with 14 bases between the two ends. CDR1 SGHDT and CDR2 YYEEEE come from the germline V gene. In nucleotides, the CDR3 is TGTGCCAGCAGCTCGGCGGGGCAGGGAAACACTGAAGCTTTCTTT. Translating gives CASSSAGQGNTEAFF. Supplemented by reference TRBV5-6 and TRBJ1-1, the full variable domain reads DAGVTQSPTHLIKTRGQQVTLRCSPKSGHDTVSWYQQALGQGPQFIFQYYEEEERQRGNFPDRFSGHQFPNYSSELNVNALLLGDSALYLCASSSAGQGNTEAFFGQGTRLTVV.

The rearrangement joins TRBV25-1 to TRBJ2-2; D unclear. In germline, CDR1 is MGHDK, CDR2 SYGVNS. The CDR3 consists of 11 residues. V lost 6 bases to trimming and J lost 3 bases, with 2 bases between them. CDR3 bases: TGTGCCAGCAGCTACACCGGGGAGCTGTTTTTT. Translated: CASSYTGELFF.

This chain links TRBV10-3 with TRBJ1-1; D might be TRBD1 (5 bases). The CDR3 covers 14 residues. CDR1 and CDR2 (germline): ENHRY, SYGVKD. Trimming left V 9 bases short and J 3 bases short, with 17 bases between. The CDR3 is CAMAPGQGYTEAFF. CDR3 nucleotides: TGTGCCATGGCCCCTGGGCAGGGCTACACTGAAGCTTTCTTT.

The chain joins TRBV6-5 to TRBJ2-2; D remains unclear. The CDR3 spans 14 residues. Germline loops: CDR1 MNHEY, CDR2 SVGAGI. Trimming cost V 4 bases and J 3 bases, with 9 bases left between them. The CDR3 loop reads CASSSKAYTGELFF. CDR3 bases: TGTGCCAGCAGTTCTAAAGCGTACACCGGGGAGCTGTTTTTT.

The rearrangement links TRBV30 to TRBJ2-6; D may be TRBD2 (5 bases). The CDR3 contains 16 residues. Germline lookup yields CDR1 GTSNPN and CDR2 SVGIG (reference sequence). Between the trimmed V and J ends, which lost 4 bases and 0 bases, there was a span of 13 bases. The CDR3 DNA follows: TGTGCCTGGATCCGAACGGGGATCTCTGGGGCCAACGTCCTGACTTTC. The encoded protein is CAWIRTGISGANVLTF.

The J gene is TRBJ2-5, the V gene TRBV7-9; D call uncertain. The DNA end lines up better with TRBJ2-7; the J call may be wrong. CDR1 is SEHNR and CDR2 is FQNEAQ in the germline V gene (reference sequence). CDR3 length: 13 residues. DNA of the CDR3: TGTGCCAGCAGCCTGACTCCTATCTACGAGCAGTACTTC. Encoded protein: CASSLTPIYEQYF.